The 3 T cell receptor beta chains below all came from one sample that was sequenced in a study of T cell responses to AZD1222 COVID-19 vaccine. Only in-frame clones appear in the TCRdb table, and some are missing; sequencing was by immunoSEQ multiplex PCR. The data show approximately 150,000 clones, just under 95% seen once. This sample comprised peripheral blood, obtained on day 0 of AZD1222 vaccination. Receptors originate from an adult in good health.

The V and J genes are TRBV27 and TRBJ1-5; D is unresolved. CDR3 length: 15 amino acids. V lost 3 bases and J 0 bases, leaving 9 bases between the germline ends. Germline CDR1 is MNHEY and CDR2 is SMNVEV (reference sequence). This CDR3 reads CASSLDYYSNQPQHF. The CDR3 region has the DNA TGTGCCAGCAGTTTGGATTATTATAGCAATCAGCCCCAGCATTTT.

Concerning this clone itself: Other nucleotide sequences from this sample produce the same CDR3. The chain joins TRBV9 to TRBJ2-3; D may match TRBD1 or TRBD2 (5 bases each). The CDR3 has 13 residues. With 3 bases removed from V and 0 bases from J, the gap between germline ends came to 5 bases. Germline CDR1 reads SGDLS; CDR2 reads YYNGEE. CDR3 loop: CASSGGSTDTQYF. As DNA, the CDR3 is TGTGCCAGCAGCGGGGGGAGCACAGATACGCAGTATTTT.

The gene calls are TRBV3-1 (or the pseudogene TRBV3-2) and TRBJ1-3, with no clear D. This CDR3 spans 16 amino acids. CDR1 is LGHDT, CDR2 YNNKEL, per germline (reference sequence). V was clipped by 4 bases and J by 4 bases, with 17 bases between them. The DNA of the CDR3 is TGTGCCAGCAGCCCCGCGGGCCATGATTGGGGAAACACCATATATTTT. This sequence encodes CASSPAGHDWGNTIYF.